This T cell receptor beta chain was observed in a study of PD-1 blockade in classical Hodgkin lymphoma. About the research overall: Every 2 weeks, patients got 3 mg/kg intravenous nivolumab.

Relapses following autologous stem cell transplantation were seen in all patients, with brentuximab vedotin exposure varying. The CDR3 length is 17 residues. Profiling relied on immunoSEQ multiplex PCR, and the TCRdb table lists in-frame clones only, not all of them. Here the sample spans more than 10,000 clones, over 75% being singletons. The chain has TRBV21-1 and TRBJ2-1; TRBD2, the table's D call, was not compared with the DNA. TRBV21-1 is described as a pseudogene. The sample consisted of peripheral blood mononuclear cells (PBMCs), taken at baseline. This receptor was taken from a human donor with classical Hodgkin lymphoma. In DNA, the CDR3 is TGTGCCAGCAGCAAAGTGACTAGCGGGGAGATTAGCAATGAGCAGTTCTTC. It codes for CASSKVTSGEISNEQFF.